This TCR beta chain originates from a study of CD8 T cells in Susac syndrome. This CDR3 is 14 amino acids long. V was shortened by 0 bases and J by 1 base, with 6 bases between the two germline ends. Per the germline V gene, CDR1 is MNHEY and CDR2 is SVGAGI. After extraction with the RNeasy kit, 0.5 to 1 ug of the RNA was reverse transcribed using random hexamers. Multiplex PCR with immunoSEQ amplified the TCR beta CDR3 across 54 Vbeta and 13 Jbeta. In TCRdb, the immunoSEQ multiplex PCR reads were re-called with MiXCR into one record per CDR3 protein. This table holds about 290,000 distinct CDR3 sequences, approximately 85% found once. Study-wide results and caveats: It was acknowledged by the study that relatively few individuals were included in its TCR sequencing and HLA analysis.

Sequencing of TCR beta drew on CD8+ and CD4+ T cells from blood. For this clonotype: Its specificity is not known.

The rearrangement links TRBV6-5 to TRBJ1-2; D unclear. Input material: CD8+ T cells from PBMCs. The receptor was derived from a human donor with multiple sclerosis. The CDR3 coding sequence is TGTGCCAGCAGTTACTCCGGCAGTAACTATGGCTACACCTTC. It is translated as CASSYSGSNYGYTF.